The 14 T cell receptor beta chains below come from one sample, sequenced in a study of identical twins. TCRdb independently ran MiXCR on the 5' RACE reads; one entry per CDR3 protein. This table has approximately 300,000 distinct CDR3 sequences, roughly 9% appearing once. The data were also submitted as part of a second study, on yellow fever vaccine responses in identical twins.

Sequencing was carried out using CD8+ T cells sorted from blood. These receptors originate from a woman between 18 and 29 years old in good health.

This clonotype was counted only a few times. V usage is TRBV4-1 and J usage is TRBJ2-1; 12 nucleotides line up with TRBD1. The germline CDR1 and CDR2 sequences are MGHRA and YSYEKL. CDR3 length equals 16 residues. After removal of 5 bases from V and 6 bases from J, the junction contained 8 bases not matched to a gene. In DNA, the CDR3 is TGCGCCAGCAGCTATCGGGACAGGGGGCGGAGCAATGAGCAGTTCTTC. Its translation: CASSYRDRGRSNEQFF.

This clonotype was observed many times. This rearrangement joins TRBV19 to TRBJ1-1, with TRBD1 matching 7 bases. V shed 5 bases, J shed 1 base, and the junction held 7 bases outside the gene matches. This CDR3 is 15 amino acids long. In germline, CDR1 is LNHDA, CDR2 SQIVND (reference sequence). The CDR3 loop is CASSRIRDRNTEAFF. In nucleotides, the CDR3 is TGTGCCAGTAGTCGGATCCGGGACAGGAACACTGAAGCTTTCTTT.

This clonotype was recorded at least ten times. This chain links TRBV4-1 with TRBJ2-1, with TRBD2 identical over 7 bases. V lost 1 base, J lost 1 base, and 1 base stayed unmatched. CDR3 size: 15 residues. Germline V gene sequence: CDR1 MGHRA, CDR2 YSYEKL. As DNA, the CDR3 is TGCGCCAGCAGCCAAGCACTAGCGTCCTACAATGAGCAGTTCTTC. Amino acid sequence: CASSQALASYNEQFF.

The V gene is TRBV6-1, the J gene TRBJ1-1; maybe TRBD1 (5 bases). This CDR3 has 15 residues. The ends were cut back, 4 bases at V and 0 bases at J, with 12 bases in the middle. Germline CDR1 MNHNS, CDR2 SASEGT. In DNA form, the CDR3 reads TGTGCCAGCAGTGCCCAGGGACGGCTGAACACTGAAGCTTTCTTT. Its translation: CASSAQGRLNTEAFF.

This clonotype was found a few times. This chain joins TRBV19 and TRBJ1-1, with 8 bases matching TRBD1. The CDR3 is 15 amino acids. Germline-derived CDR1 and CDR2 are LNHDA and SQIVND (reference sequence). The V segment lost 8 bases and the J segment 0 bases; nucleotides outside the gene matches: 8. CDR3 sequence: CASSRDRNMNTEAFF. CDR3 DNA: TGTGCCAGTTCCCGGGACAGGAACATGAACACTGAAGCTTTCTTT.

This clonotype was seen at least ten times. The CDR3 region is CASSYTGEGQPQHF. CDR3 DNA sequence: TGTGCCAGCAGTTACACAGGGGAAGGTCAGCCCCAGCATTTT. The genes are TRBV6-5 and TRBJ1-5; TRBD1 aligns across 7 bases. V lost 2 bases, J lost 6 bases, and 4 bases stayed unmatched. The germline gives CDR1 MNHEY, CDR2 SVGAGI. The CDR3 has 14 amino acids.

This clonotype turned up a few times. The genes are TRBV27 and TRBJ2-7; TRBD2 aligns across 7 bases. CDR1 is MNHEY, CDR2 SMNVEV, per germline (reference sequence). The trim removed 8 bases at V and 2 bases at J, leaving 9 bases unmatched. The CDR3 has 14 residues. CDR3 sequence: CASGRLAKTYEQYF. The DNA for the CDR3 is TGTGCCAGCGGAAGACTAGCCAAAACCTACGAGCAGTACTTC.

There are a few counts of this clonotype. The chain recombines TRBV4-1 with TRBJ1-1; possible D gene TRBD1, 5 bases. The CDR3 totals 13 residues. Germline CDR1 and CDR2: MGHRA and YSYEKL. Trimming took off 7 bases at V and 1 base at J, with 10 bases between the two ends. The CDR3 nucleotides read TGCGCCAGCAACCATGGGGGGAACACTGAAGCTTTCTTT. Protein sequence: CASNHGGNTEAFF.

The rearrangement uses TRBV5-6 and TRBJ2-7; D gene uncertain. Germline-derived CDR1 and CDR2 are SGHDT and YYEEEE. V was trimmed by 0 bases and J by 7 bases, leaving 8 bases between them. The CDR3 covers 12 residues. The CDR3 spells CASSLASGEQYF. CDR3 DNA sequence: TGTGCCAGCAGCTTGGCCTCTGGGGAGCAGTACTTC.

This clonotype was counted ten times or more. The chain employs TRBV20-1 and TRBJ2-3, with 9 nucleotides matching TRBD2. The CDR3 totals 14 residues. V trimming: 6 bases; J trimming: 5 bases; junction bases outside the gene matches: 9. Germline loops: CDR1 DFQATT, CDR2 SNEGSKA (reference sequence). The CDR3 DNA reads TGCAGTGCCGACGTGGCGGGGGGGGTAGATACGCAGTATTTT. Its protein product is CSADVAGGVDTQYF.

This clonotype has ten or more counts. This chain joins TRBV27 and TRBJ2-7; 10 nucleotides align to TRBD1. Germline-derived CDR1 and CDR2 are MNHEY and SMNVEV (reference sequence). The V and J ends lost 3 bases and 3 bases, in that order; junction bases with no gene match: 14. This CDR3 has 18 residues. CDR3 DNA: TGTGCCAGCAGTTTCTTTAGGCAAGGGACAGGGGATTTCTACGAGCAGTACTTC. This translates into CASSFFRQGTGDFYEQYF.

This clonotype was detected ten times or more. The CDR3 region is CASSLALAAQETQYF. Written as DNA, the CDR3 is TGTGCCAGCAGCTTAGCGCTGGCAGCACAAGAGACCCAGTACTTC. The chain links TRBV11-2 to TRBJ2-5; D is unresolved. Trimming shortened V by 1 base and J by 2 bases, and 11 bases separated the two germline ends. Germline V gives CDR1 SGHAT, CDR2 FQNNGV. The CDR3 runs 15 residues.

This clonotype was counted a few times. The CDR3 region has the DNA TGTGCCAGCAGCTTAGCCCCGACCGCCCAGTTCTTC. Translating it yields CASSLAPTAQFF. The V gene is TRBV7-9, the J gene TRBJ2-1; D is unresolved. Trimming removed 0 bases at V and 13 bases at J, with 10 bases between. The CDR3 covers 12 residues. Germline V gene data show CDR1 as SEHNR and CDR2 as FQNEAQ (reference sequence).

The chain combines TRBV27 with TRBJ2-7; no firm D call. Trimming stripped 2 bases from V and 4 bases from J, with 6 bases between. The CDR3 has 12 residues. Germline CDR1 MNHEY, CDR2 SMNVEV (reference sequence). CDR3 residues: CASSLELYEQYF. Written as DNA, the CDR3 is TGTGCCAGCAGTTTAGAGCTTTACGAGCAGTACTTC.